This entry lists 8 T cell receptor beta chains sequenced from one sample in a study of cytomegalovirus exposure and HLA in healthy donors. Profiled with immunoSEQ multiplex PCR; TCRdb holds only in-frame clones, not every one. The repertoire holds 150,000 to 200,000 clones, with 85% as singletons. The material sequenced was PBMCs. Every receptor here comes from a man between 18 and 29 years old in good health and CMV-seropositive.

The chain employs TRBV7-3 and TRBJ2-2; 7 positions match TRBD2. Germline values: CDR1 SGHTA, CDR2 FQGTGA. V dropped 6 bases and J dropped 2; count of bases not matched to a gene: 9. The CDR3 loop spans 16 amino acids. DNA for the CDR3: TGTGCCAGCAGGTTCCCGGGCGGGGGTAACACCGGGGAGCTGTTTTTT. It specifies CASRFPGGGNTGELFF.

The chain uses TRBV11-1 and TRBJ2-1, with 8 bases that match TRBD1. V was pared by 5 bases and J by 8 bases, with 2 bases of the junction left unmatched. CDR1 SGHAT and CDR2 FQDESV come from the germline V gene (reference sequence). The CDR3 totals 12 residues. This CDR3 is CASSRGQDEQFF. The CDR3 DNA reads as TGTGCCAGCAGCCGGGGACAGGATGAGCAGTTCTTC.

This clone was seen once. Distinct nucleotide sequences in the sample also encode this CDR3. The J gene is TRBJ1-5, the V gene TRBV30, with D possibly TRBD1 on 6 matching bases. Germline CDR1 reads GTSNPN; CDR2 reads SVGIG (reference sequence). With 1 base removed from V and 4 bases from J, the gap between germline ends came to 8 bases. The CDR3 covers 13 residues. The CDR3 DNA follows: TGTGCCTGGAGTGGGGGGCCTAATCAGCCCCAGCATTTT. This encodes CAWSGGPNQPQHF.

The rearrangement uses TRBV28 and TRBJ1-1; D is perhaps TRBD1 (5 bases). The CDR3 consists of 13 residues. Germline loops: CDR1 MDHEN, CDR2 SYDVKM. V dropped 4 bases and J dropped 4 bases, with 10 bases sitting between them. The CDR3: CASSSREGTEAFF. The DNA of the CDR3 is TGTGCCAGCAGTTCCAGGGAGGGCACTGAAGCTTTCTTT.

The CDR3, as DNA: TGCGCCAGCAGCTCCCAGACAGGGATGGAGCACGAGCAGTACTTC. Protein product: CASSSQTGMEHEQYF. The chain combines TRBV5-1 with TRBJ2-5; TRBD1 matches at 7 bases. The last part of the DNA fits TRBJ2-7 better; the J call may be wrong. The germline gives CDR1 SGHRS, CDR2 YFSETQ. The CDR3 contains 15 residues.

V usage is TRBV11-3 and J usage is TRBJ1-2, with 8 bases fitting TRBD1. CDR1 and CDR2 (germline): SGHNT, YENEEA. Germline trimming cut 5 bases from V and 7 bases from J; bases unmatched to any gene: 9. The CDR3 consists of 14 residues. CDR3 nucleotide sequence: TGTGCCAGCAGCGAGGCAGGGGGCTATAGTGGCTACACCTTC. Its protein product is CASSEAGGYSGYTF.

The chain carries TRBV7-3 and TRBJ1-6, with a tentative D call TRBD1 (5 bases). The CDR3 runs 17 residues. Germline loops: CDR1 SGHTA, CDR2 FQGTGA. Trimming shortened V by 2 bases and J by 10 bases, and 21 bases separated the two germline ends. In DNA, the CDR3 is TGTGCCAGCAGCTTAGATCGGACAATCTTTGAAGGATCACCCCTCCACTTT. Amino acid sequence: CASSLDRTIFEGSPLHF. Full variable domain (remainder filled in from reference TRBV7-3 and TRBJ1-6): GAGVSQTPSNKVTEKGKYVELRCDPISGHTALYWYRQSLGQGPEFLIYFQGTGAADDSGLPNDRFFAVRPEGSVSTLKIQRTERGDSAVYLCASSLDRTIFEGSPLHFGNGTRLTVT.

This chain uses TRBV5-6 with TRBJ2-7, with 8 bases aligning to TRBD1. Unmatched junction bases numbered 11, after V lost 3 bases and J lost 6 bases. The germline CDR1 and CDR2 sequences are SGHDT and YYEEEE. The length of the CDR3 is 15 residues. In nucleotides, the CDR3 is TGTGCCAGCAGCTCCTGGACAGGGATGGTCTCCGAGCAGTACTTC. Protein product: CASSSWTGMVSEQYF.